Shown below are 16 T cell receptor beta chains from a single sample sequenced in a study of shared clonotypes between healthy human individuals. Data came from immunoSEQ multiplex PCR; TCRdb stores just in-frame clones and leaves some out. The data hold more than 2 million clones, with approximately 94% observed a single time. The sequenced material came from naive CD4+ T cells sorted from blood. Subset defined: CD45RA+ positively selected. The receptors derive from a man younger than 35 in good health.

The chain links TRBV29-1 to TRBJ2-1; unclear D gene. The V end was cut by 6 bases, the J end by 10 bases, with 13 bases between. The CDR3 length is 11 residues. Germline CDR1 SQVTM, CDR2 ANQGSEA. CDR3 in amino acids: CSVELLREQFF. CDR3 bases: TGCAGCGTAGAATTGCTGAGAGAGCAGTTCTTC.

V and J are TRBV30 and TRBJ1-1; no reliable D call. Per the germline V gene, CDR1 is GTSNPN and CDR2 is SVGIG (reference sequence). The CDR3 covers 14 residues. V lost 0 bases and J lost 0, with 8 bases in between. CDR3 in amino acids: CAWSVNNLNTEAFF. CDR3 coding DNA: TGTGCCTGGAGTGTAAACAACCTGAACACTGAAGCTTTCTTT.

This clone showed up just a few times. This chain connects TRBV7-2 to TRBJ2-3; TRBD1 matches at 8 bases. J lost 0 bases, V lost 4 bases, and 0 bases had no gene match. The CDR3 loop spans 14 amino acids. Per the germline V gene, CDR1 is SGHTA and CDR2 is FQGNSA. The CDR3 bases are TGTGCCAGCAGCTGGACAGGGAGCACAGATACGCAGTATTTT. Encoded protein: CASSWTGSTDTQYF.

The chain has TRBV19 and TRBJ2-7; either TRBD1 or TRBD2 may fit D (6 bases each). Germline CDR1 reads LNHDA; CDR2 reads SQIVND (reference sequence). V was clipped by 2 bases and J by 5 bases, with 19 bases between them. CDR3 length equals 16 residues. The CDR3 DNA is TGTGCCAGTAGTATACAGGGACAAGCGGGTTTCAACGAGCAGTACTTC. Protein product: CASSIQGQAGFNEQYF. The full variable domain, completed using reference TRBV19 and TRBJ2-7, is DGGITQSPKYLFRKEGQNVTLSCEQNLNHDAMYWYRQDPGQGLRLIYYSQIVNDFQKGDIAEGYSVSREKKESFPLTVTSAQKNPTAFYLCASSIQGQAGFNEQYFGPGTRLTVT.

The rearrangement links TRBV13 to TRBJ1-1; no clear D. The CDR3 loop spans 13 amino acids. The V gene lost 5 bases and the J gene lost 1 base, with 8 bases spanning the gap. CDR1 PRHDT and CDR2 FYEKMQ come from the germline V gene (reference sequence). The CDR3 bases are TGTGCCAGCAGCCGGATCGGGAACACTGAAGCTTTCTTT. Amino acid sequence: CASSRIGNTEAFF.

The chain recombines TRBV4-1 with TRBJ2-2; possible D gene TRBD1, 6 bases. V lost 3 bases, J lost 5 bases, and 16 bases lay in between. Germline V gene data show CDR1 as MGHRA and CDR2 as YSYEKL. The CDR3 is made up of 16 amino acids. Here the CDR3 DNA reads TGCGCCAGCAGCCAGGTTTTTGGGGGCCGGACCGGGGAGCTGTTTTTT. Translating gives CASSQVFGGRTGELFF.

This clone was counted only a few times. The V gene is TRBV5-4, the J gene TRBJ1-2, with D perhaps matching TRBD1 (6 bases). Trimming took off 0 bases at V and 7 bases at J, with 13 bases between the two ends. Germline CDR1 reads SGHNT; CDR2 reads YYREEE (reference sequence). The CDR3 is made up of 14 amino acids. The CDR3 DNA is TGTGCCAGCAGCTTGGCAGGACAGACGGGTGGCTACACCTTC. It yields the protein CASSLAGQTGGYTF.

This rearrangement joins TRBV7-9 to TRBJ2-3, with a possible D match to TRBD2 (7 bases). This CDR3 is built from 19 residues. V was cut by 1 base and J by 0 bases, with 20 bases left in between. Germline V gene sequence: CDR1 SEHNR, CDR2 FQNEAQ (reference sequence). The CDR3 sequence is CASSLDKGGPRRSTDTQYF. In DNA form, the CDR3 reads TGTGCCAGCAGCTTAGACAAGGGGGGGCCGAGACGTAGCACAGATACGCAGTATTTT.

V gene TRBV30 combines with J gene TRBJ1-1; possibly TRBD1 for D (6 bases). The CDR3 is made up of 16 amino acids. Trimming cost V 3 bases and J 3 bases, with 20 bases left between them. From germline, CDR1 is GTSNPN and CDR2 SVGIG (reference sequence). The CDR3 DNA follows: TGTGCCTGGAGGAGGATGGACAGCACGACGTACACTGAAGCTTTCTTT. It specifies CAWRRMDSTTYTEAFF.

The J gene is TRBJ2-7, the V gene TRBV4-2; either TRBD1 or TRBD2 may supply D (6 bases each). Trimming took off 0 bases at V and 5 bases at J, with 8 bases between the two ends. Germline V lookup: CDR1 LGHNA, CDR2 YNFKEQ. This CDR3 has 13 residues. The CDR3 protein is CASSQDRGDEQYF. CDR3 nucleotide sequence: TGTGCCAGCAGCCAAGATAGGGGGGACGAGCAGTACTTC.

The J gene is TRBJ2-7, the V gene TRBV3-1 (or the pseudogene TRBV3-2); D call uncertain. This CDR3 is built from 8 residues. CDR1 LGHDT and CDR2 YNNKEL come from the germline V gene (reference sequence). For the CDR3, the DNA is TGTGCCAGCAGCCAAGGCTCAGTC. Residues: CASSQGSV.

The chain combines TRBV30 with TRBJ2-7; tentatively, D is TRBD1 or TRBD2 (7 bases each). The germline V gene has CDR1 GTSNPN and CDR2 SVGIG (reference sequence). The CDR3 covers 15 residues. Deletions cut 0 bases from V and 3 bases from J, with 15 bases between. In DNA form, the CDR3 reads TGTGCCTGGAGTGTGGGAGGGGGCGCGAGCTACGAGCAGTACTTC. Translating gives CAWSVGGGASYEQYF.

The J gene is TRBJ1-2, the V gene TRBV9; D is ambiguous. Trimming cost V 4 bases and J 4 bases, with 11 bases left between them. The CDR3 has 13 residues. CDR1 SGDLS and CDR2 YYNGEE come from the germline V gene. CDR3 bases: TGTGCCAGCAGCCCCATGGACTCCTATGGCTACACCTTC. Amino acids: CASSPMDSYGYTF.

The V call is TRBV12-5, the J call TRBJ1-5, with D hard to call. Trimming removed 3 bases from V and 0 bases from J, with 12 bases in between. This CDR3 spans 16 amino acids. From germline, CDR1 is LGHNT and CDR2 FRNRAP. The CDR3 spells CASGFDGLSSNQPQHF. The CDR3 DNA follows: TGTGCTAGTGGTTTCGACGGTCTATCTAGCAATCAGCCCCAGCATTTT.

The CDR3 DNA is TGTGCCAGCAGCGTAGGAGAAGGGCAGTCAGCTTTCTTT. Its protein product is CASSVGEGQSAFF. This chain links TRBV9 with TRBJ1-1, with unresolved D. This CDR3 has 13 residues. The germline CDR1 and CDR2 sequences are SGDLS and YYNGEE. Trimming took off 0 bases at V and 10 bases at J, with 13 bases between the two ends.

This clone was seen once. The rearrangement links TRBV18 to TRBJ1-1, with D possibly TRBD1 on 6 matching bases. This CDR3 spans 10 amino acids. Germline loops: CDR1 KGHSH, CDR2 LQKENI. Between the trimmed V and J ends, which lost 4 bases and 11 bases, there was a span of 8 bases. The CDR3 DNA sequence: TGTGCCAGCTCACGAGGGGGGGCTTTCTTT. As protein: CASSRGGAFF.